What follows describes a single T cell receptor (beta chain). The time point: pretreatment peripheral blood. Sample contribution per patient ranged from 1 to 8, covering pretreatment and on-treatment. After removal of 5 bases from V and 8 bases from J, the junction contained 10 bases not matched to a gene. The V gene's germline CDR1 is MNHNS and CDR2 SASEGT. This CDR3 has 14 amino acids. The entry originates in a study of PD-L1 blockade in urothelial cancer. Study in general: Earlier, patients had received 0 to 3 chemotherapy regimens. The median number of T cells present in blood samples was some 140,000. Analyzed time points were 3 weeks (second dose) and 6 weeks after therapy began.

The method was immunoSEQ multiplex PCR; TCRdb's version includes in-frame clones alone and lacks a portion of them. The sample includes tens of thousands of clones, around four fifths of them seen just once. The receptor comes from a middle-aged man with urothelial cancer. The sequencing here drew on PBMCs, taken around atezolizumab (anti-PD-L1) treatment. The chain links TRBV6-1 to TRBJ1-1, with 8 nucleotides matching TRBD1. This CDR3 is CASSLIGGDREAFF. CDR3 coding DNA: TGTGCCAGCAGTCTCATAGGAGGGGACAGGGAAGCTTTCTTT.